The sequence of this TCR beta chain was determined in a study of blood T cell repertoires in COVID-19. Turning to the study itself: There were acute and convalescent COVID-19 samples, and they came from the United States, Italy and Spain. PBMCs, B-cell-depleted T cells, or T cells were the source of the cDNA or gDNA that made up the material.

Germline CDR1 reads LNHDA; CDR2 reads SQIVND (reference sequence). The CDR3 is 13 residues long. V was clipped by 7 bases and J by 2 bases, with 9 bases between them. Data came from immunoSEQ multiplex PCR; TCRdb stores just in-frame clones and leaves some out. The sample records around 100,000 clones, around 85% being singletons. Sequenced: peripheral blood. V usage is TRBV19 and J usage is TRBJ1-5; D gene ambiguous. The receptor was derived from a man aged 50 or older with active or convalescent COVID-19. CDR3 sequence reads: CASTGQGNQPQHF. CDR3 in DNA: TGTGCCAGTACCGGCCAGGGCAATCAGCCCCAGCATTTT.